This T cell receptor beta chain was obtained from a study of early T cells in non-severe SARS-CoV-2 infection. Turning to the study itself: Sequencing of bulk RNA from unsorted whole blood was done, without chain pairing.

Study results and limitations: Lookups in VDJdb leaned toward anti-spike CD8 responses and missed private and CD4 specificities.

Germline V gene sequence: CDR1 SEHNR, CDR2 FQNEAQ (reference sequence). V dropped 1 base and J dropped 7; count of bases not matched to a gene: 3. This CDR3 comprises 13 residues. This clonotype was recorded at least ten times. Its antigen is still unknown. Attachment of unique molecular identifiers was made to individual cDNA molecules. TCRdb itself ran the 5' RACE reads through MiXCR, one entry per CDR3 protein. The table includes some 91,000 distinct CDR3 sequences, 11% detected once. The starting material was whole blood, obtained at baseline. This receptor was obtained from an adult who was a healthcare worker with PCR-confirmed SARS-CoV-2 infection or an uninfected control (not recorded which). This chain joins TRBV7-9 and TRBJ1-1; 7 positions agree with TRBD1. CDR3 nucleotide sequence: TGTGCCAGCAGCTTAGGAAGGGACAGTGAAGCTTTCTTT. This translates into CASSLGRDSEAFF.